This entry concerns a single T cell receptor beta chain. This specimen comes from a study of T cell changes during pregnancy in multiple sclerosis. The table came from immunoSEQ multiplex PCR; TCRdb's copy has only in-frame clones and leaves some out. The table has 78,000 or so clones, around 92% seen once. Germline V lookup: CDR1 GTSNPN, CDR2 SVGIG (reference sequence). Deletions cut 3 bases from V and 3 bases from J, with 15 bases between. CDR3 length: 15 residues. The genes are TRBV30 and TRBJ1-5; possibly TRBD1 for D (5 bases). Material: peripheral blood, obtained before pregnancy. The origin of this receptor is a female donor with multiple sclerosis, enrolled in a pregnancy study. Here the CDR3 reads CAWSPIAGNNQPQHF. The CDR3 DNA reads TGTGCCTGGAGCCCTATAGCAGGGAACAATCAGCCCCAGCATTTT.